This T cell receptor beta chain was identified during a study of blood T cell repertoires in COVID-19. About the study: Researchers got acute and convalescent COVID-19 samples from the United States, Italy and Spain. PBMCs, B-cell-depleted T cells, or T cells provided the cDNA or gDNA that made up the material.

Using immunoSEQ multiplex PCR, the repertoire was profiled, and TCRdb retains in-frame clones only, with some absent. The table has about 68,000 clones, over 80% seen once. Per the germline V gene, CDR1 is SGHTA and CDR2 is FQGNSA. The CDR3 length is 13 residues. Germline trimming cut 8 bases from V and 7 bases from J; bases unmatched to any gene: 9. Sequenced: peripheral blood. The chain joins TRBV7-2 to TRBJ1-2, with TRBD1 matching over 8 bases. This TCR was sampled from a human donor in a cohort sampled during active COVID-19. Here the CDR3 reads CASSPDRDGGYTF. Written as DNA, the CDR3 is TGTGCCAGCTCCCCGGACAGGGACGGTGGCTACACCTTC. The whole variable domain, filled in from reference TRBV7-2 and TRBJ1-2, reads GAGVSQSPSNKVTEKGKDVELRCDPISGHTALYWYRQSLGQGLEFLIYFQGNSAPDKSGLPSDRFSAERTGGSVSTLTIQRTQQEDSAVYLCASSPDRDGGYTFGSGTRLTVV.